These T cell receptor beta chains were read from a single sample in a study of identical twins. TCRdb reprocessed the 5' RACE reads with MiXCR, giving one entry per CDR3 protein. The table shows some 570,000 distinct CDR3 sequences, with about 22% occurring only once. These same data were also listed under a study on yellow fever vaccine responses in identical twins.

The sample taken for sequencing was CD4+ T cells sorted from blood. These receptors came from a woman under 30 in good health. The CDR3 runs from the conserved cysteine through the conserved F or W. D genes are given only for firm matches. Some rows mark clone size as missing; the rest say once, few, many or name a class of expanded clone.

j_gene	d_gene	v_gene	abundance	CDR3aa	CDR3nt
TRBJ2-2	-	TRBV7-7	few	CASSLSSGAGGELFF	TGTGCCAGCAGCTTAAGTTCCGGGGCTGGCGGGGAGCTGTTTTTT
TRBJ2-5	-	TRBV7-2	-	CASSLLSSETQYF	TGTGCCAGCAGCCTTCTAAGTAGCGAGACCCAGTACTTC
TRBJ2-1	TRBD1	TRBV5-1	-	CASSLAGQGNHEQFF	TGCGCCAGCAGCTTGGCCGGACAGGGTAACCATGAGCAGTTCTTC
TRBJ2-3	-	TRBV9	many	CASSAEAGRTDTQYF	TGTGCCAGCAGCGCTGAAGCGGGCCGCACAGATACGCAGTATTTT
TRBJ2-3	TRBD2	TRBV20-1	few	CSAPWGGSTDTQYF	TGCAGTGCCCCATGGGGGGGGAGCACAGATACGCAGTATTTT
TRBJ2-7	-	TRBV12-3/TRBV12-4	-	CASRSVGGSYEQYF	TGTGCCAGCAGGTCTGTGGGCGGCTCCTACGAGCAGTACTTC
TRBJ2-7	TRBD1	TRBV6-5	-	CASSYAPPGQETEQYF	TGTGCCAGCAGTTACGCGCCCCCGGGACAGGAGACCGAGCAGTACTTC
TRBJ2-3	-	TRBV20-1	few	CSATPPLGGENTDTQYF	TGCAGTGCTACCCCTCCGCTCGGCGGGGAGAACACAGATACGCAGTATTTT
TRBJ2-1	TRBD1	TRBV4-2	-	CASNDRGHVNEQFF	TGTGCCAGCAACGACAGGGGGCACGTCAATGAGCAGTTCTTC
TRBJ2-2	-	TRBV11-2	-	CASSLDNGIWDGSTGELFF	TGTGCCAGCAGCTTAGATAACGGGATTTGGGACGGCAGCACCGGGGAGCTGTTTTTT
TRBJ2-6	-	TRBV7-8	-	CASSLVGSSGANVLTF	TGTGCCAGCAGCTTAGTAGGCTCCTCTGGGGCCAACGTCCTGACTTTC
TRBJ2-1	-	TRBV6-1	few	CATKGGFNYNEQFF	TGTGCCACCAAGGGTGGTTTTAACTACAATGAGCAGTTCTTC
TRBJ2-2	-	TRBV4-1	few	CASSQEGILFF	TGCGCCAGCAGCCAAGAAGGAATACTGTTTTTT
TRBJ2-7	TRBD1	TRBV3-1	few	CASSQTGGDEQYF	TGTGCCAGCAGCCAGACAGGGGGGGACGAGCAGTACTTC
TRBJ2-1	TRBD2	TRBV12-3/TRBV12-4	few	CASSLWQPGTSGNNEQFF	TGTGCCAGCAGTTTATGGCAGCCTGGGACTAGCGGGAACAATGAGCAGTTCTTC
TRBJ2-7	-	TRBV3-1	-	CASSQDLYSRQLSYEQYF	TGTGCCAGCAGCCAAGACCTGTACTCGCGGCAGCTGTCCTACGAGCAGTACTTC
TRBJ1-5	-	TRBV18	-	CASSPETVREQPQHF	TGTGCCAGCTCACCAGAGACAGTTAGGGAGCAGCCCCAGCATTTT
TRBJ1-2	TRBD1	TRBV20-1	few	CSARGTGGIYGYTF	TGCAGTGCTAGGGGGACAGGGGGTATCTATGGCTACACCTTC
TRBJ2-1	TRBD2	TRBV3-1	-	CASRMGLAGANEQFF	TGTGCCAGCAGGATGGGACTAGCGGGAGCCAATGAGCAGTTCTTC
TRBJ2-1	TRBD2	TRBV10-3	-	CAISGTSGKDGYNEQFF	TGTGCCATCAGTGGGACTAGCGGAAAGGACGGGTACAATGAGCAGTTCTTC
TRBJ2-7	-	TRBV20-1	-	CSAGTYEQYF	TGCAGTGCAGGGACCTACGAGCAGTACTTC
TRBJ2-7	TRBD2	TRBV28	few	CASSLGLAGDYEQYF	TGTGCCAGCAGCCTTGGACTAGCGGGGGACTACGAGCAGTACTTC
TRBJ2-1	-	TRBV11-2	few	CASSQPRSGSNEQFF	TGTGCCAGCAGCCAACCTCGGTCCGGCTCCAATGAGCAGTTCTTC
TRBJ1-1	-	TRBV5-1	-	CASSLGGTNMNTEAFF	TGCGCCAGCAGCTTGGGGGGGACAAACATGAACACTGAAGCTTTCTTT
TRBJ2-3	TRBD2	TRBV7-2	few	CASSPNAGGPTDTQYF	TGTGCCAGCAGCCCCAATGCGGGGGGCCCCACAGATACGCAGTATTTT
TRBJ2-5	TRBD1	TRBV2	-	CARSQTGGETQYF	TGTGCCAGGTCCCAAACAGGGGGGGAGACCCAGTACTTC
TRBJ1-2	-	TRBV10-3	few	CAISEELQQGYTF	TGTGCCATCAGTGAGGAACTCCAGCAGGGCTACACCTTC
TRBJ1-3	-	TRBV14	-	CASSQEGRPTRNTIYF	TGTGCCAGCAGCCAAGAAGGACGACCTACCCGGAACACCATATATTTT
TRBJ2-1	-	TRBV2	-	CASIRNEQFF	TGTGCCAGCATCAGGAATGAGCAGTTCTTC
TRBJ1-4	-	TRBV29-1	-	CSVDGGGDSSEKLFF	TGCAGCGTTGACGGCGGTGGGGATTCGAGTGAAAAACTGTTTTTT
TRBJ1-2	TRBD1	TRBV10-3	-	CAISEGQGHYGYTF	TGTGCCATCAGTGAGGGACAGGGTCACTATGGCTACACCTTC
TRBJ2-5	-	TRBV20-1	few	CSAIPVQAVRKTQYF	TGCAGTGCTATACCGGTACAAGCCGTGCGGAAGACCCAGTACTTC
TRBJ1-5	-	TRBV5-1	many	CASSLEGSSNQPQHF	TGCGCCAGCAGCTTGGAGGGCAGTTCGAATCAGCCCCAGCATTTT
TRBJ2-5	-	TRBV5-5	-	CASSLADLWTQYF	TGTGCCAGCAGCTTGGCGGACCTTTGGACCCAGTACTTC
TRBJ2-3	TRBD2	TRBV10-3	-	CAITSREGLPLDTQYF	TGTGCCATCACTTCCAGGGAGGGCCTCCCGTTAGATACGCAGTATTTT
TRBJ2-5	-	TRBV27	-	CASSFGRPKETQYF	TGTGCCAGCAGTTTTGGACGTCCTAAAGAGACCCAGTACTTC
TRBJ2-7	-	TRBV3-1	many	CASSQSRGITYEQYF	TGTGCCAGCAGCCAATCTCGCGGGATTACCTACGAGCAGTACTTC
TRBJ2-4	-	TRBV20-1	-	CSARGTYGNIQYF	TGCAGTGCTAGGGGGACCTATGGGAACATTCAGTACTTC